This TCR beta chain was sequenced in a study of response to subunit inactivated influenza vaccine. Using its own MiXCR run on the RT-PCR reads, TCRdb lists one record per CDR3 protein. The sample contains some 540,000 distinct CDR3 sequences, approximately 24% of which appear only once. The germline gives CDR1 MNHEY, CDR2 SMNVEV (reference sequence). The CDR3 spans 16 residues. With V trimmed by 0 bases and J by 7 bases, 8 bases remained unmatched. These records were also assigned to another study, of T cells expressing NK-cell markers. That study reports: With UMIs, 5'RACE template switching was used to make TCR beta cDNA.

This chain uses TRBV27 with TRBJ2-1; 8 positions agree with TRBD1. The sequenced sample was CD4+ T cells sorted from PBMCs, obtained 12 days after vaccination. The clonotype originates from a man aged 50 or older who received an inactivated influenza vaccine. The CDR3 DNA sequence: TGTGCCAGCAGTTTATCTCGGACAGGGCTGATTAATGAGCAGTTCTTC. Protein: CASSLSRTGLINEQFF.